This TCR beta chain was identified in a study of T-cell reconstitution after alpha-beta-depleted transplantation in children (dated by TCRdb to 2016 to 2017). Regarding the research as a whole: T-cell immune reconstitution after TCRalphabeta/CD19-depleted allogeneic hematopoietic cell transplantation in children was quantitatively tracked in the study by means of TCR repertoire profiling. What the study reported, not specific to this receptor: In some patients, the high TCRbeta diversity seen at day 60 was put down to recipient T cells and intrathymic progenitors that had survived conditioning. Over subsequent months, a decline in hyperexpanded clone frequencies was noted, and after one year, T-cell counts and TCRbeta diversity were mostly ascribed to newly produced T cells. The apparently early alphabetaT-cell count recovery about two months after transplant was reportedly dependent on only several hundred rapidly expanded clones derived from non-depleted graft cells.

Relative to germline, V is missing 6 bases and J is missing 0 bases, with 3 bases of the junction outside any gene match. From the cysteine through the phenylalanine, the CDR3 covers 14 amino acids. The read is trimmed to its CDR3 DNA, 42 bases read in frame from base 1. Receptor libraries were prepared by PCR. Sequencing was carried out with an Illumina HiSeq 2500. TCR library preparation used molecular barcoding, with unique molecular identifiers applied to normalize quantification of the TCRbeta repertoire. The raw public reads went through TCRdb reprocessing: fastp at Q25, MiXCR clone calling, in-frame beta chains kept. Identical CDR3 protein sequences are pooled into one entry, listed with their most common genes and DNA. This sample has 90,000 to 100,000 distinct CDR3 sequences in its table, and 23% of those were observed once. About a fifth of the sample lies in the top ten. This clonotype was picked up a small number of times. Its antigen is still unknown. Qualities for individual bases were not recorded, and no much larger clone is one base off.

The treatment or condition label corresponds to: allogeneic hematopoietic cell transplantation with graft depleted of TCRalphabeta T cells and CD19 B cells. The transplant recipients were children given TCRalphabeta/CD19-depleted allogeneic hematopoietic cell grafts. Recombination joined TRBV12-3 or TRBV12-4 with TRBJ1-1; TRBD1 aligns with 8 central bases. Here the sequenced sample was PBMCs, taken before TCRalphabeta/CD19-depleted stem cell transplant. This receptor was identified in a boy younger than 10 with acute lymphoblastic leukemia, due to receive a stem cell transplant. The CDR3 loop reads CASSRQGMNTEAFF. The DNA sequence is TGTGCCAGCAGCCGACAGGGGATGAACACTGAAGCTTTCTTT.